The entry that follows covers one TCR beta chain sequence. The data derive from a study of blood T cell repertoires in COVID-19. As for the study in general: In each case, the material was cDNA or gDNA derived from T cells, B-cell-depleted T cells, or PBMCs.

Authors' methods: How many nucleated cells were present was estimated from reference gene primer amplification. Libraries were prepared by immunoSEQ multiplex PCR; TCRdb keeps only in-frame clonotypes and omits some of them. Clonal size and the V and J genes are those of that table, whereas D and trimming came from the DNA. The sample contains around 120,000 clones, approximately 80% of which appear only once. This CDR3 is 13 amino acids long. CDR1 and CDR2 from the germline V gene are KGHDR and SFDVKD. The trim removed 11 bases at V and 7 bases at J, leaving 9 bases unmatched. The TCR comes from a man between 65 and 85 years old with acute or convalescent COVID-19. The sample consisted of peripheral blood. The rearrangement joins TRBV24-1 to TRBJ2-2; TRBD2 matches 7 bases. CDR3 DNA: TGTGCCAGCGGGACTATCGATCACGGGGAGCTGTTTTTT. Translated, it gives CASGTIDHGELFF.